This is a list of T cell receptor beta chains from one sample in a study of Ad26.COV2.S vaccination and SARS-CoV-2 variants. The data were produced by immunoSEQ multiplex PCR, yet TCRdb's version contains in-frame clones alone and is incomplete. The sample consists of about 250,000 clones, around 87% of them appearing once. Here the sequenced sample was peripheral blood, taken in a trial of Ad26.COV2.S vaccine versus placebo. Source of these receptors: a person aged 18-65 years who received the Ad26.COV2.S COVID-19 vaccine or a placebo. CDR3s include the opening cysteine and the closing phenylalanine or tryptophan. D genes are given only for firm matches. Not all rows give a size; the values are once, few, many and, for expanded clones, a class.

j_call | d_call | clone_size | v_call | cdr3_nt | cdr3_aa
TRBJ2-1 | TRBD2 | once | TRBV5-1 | TGCGCCAGCAGCTTCACTAGCGGGGGGCGGGATGAGCAGTTCTTC | CASSFTSGGRDEQFF
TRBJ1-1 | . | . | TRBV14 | TGTGCCACCAGAGGGGGGCTCAATACTGAAGCTTTCTTT | CATRGGLNTEAFF
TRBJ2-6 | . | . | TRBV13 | TGTGCCAGCAGCTTAGGCGGCGGGGACCCCTCTGGGGCCAACGTCCTGACTTTC | CASSLGGGDPSGANVLTF
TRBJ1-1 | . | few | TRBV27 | TGTGCCAGCAGTTTATCTCCGGGCGTCAGAGAAGCTTTCTTT | CASSLSPGVREAFF
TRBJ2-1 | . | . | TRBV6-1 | TGTGCCAGCAGTGAAGCGGGGCAGGCTCCTTACAATGAGCAGTTCTTC | CASSEAGQAPYNEQFF
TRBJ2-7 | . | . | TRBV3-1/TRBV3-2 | TGTGCCAGCAGCCACGGGCTAGCCGATACCTACGAGCAGTACTTC | CASSHGLADTYEQYF
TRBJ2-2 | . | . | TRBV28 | TGTGCCAGCAGTCCAACAGGGACCGGGGAGCTGTTTTTT | CASSPTGTGELFF
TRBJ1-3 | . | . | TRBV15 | TGTGCCACCAGCAGAGGGGGGGATACTGGAAACACCATATATTTT | CATSRGGDTGNTIYF
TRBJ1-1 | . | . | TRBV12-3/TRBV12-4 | TGTGCCAGCAGTTGGGACCCTAACACTGAAGCTTTCTTT | CASSWDPNTEAFF
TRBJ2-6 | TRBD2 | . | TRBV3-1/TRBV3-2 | TGTGCCAGCAAAAGGGAGGGGCCTGGGGCCAACGTCCTGACTTTC | CASKREGPGANVLTF
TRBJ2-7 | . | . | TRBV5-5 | TGTGCCAGCAGCTTGGTGGCGGGGACCTACGAGCAGTACTTC | CASSLVAGTYEQYF
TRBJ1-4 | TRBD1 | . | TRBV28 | TGTGCCAGCAGTACCCTTGGACAGGGGAGTGAAAAACTGTTTTTT | CASSTLGQGSEKLFF
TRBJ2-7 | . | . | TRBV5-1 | TGCGCCAGCAGCCCAGCAGGACAGCAACGTTACGAGCAGTACTTC | CASSPAGQQRYEQYF
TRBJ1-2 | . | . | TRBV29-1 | TGCAGCGCCTCCCAAACCTTCTATGGCTACACCTTC | CSASQTFYGYTF
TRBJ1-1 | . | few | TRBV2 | TGTGCCAGCAGTGATTTTAACACTGAAGCTTTCTTT | CASSDFNTEAFF
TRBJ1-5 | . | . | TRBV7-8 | TGTGCCAGCAGCTATACAGGCCCCCGGGGTCAGCCCCAGCATTTT | CASSYTGPRGQPQHF
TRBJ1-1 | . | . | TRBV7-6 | TGTGCCAGCAGCTTAGGTGTTACCAGAAGGAACACTGAAGCTTTCTTT | CASSLGVTRRNTEAFF
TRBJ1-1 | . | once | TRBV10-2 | TGCGCCAGCACACGACAGAACACTGAAGCTTTCTTT | CASTRQNTEAFF
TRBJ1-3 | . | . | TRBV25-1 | TGTGCCAGCAGTGAATATGCAGGGTCTGGAAACACCATATATTTT | CASSEYAGSGNTIYF
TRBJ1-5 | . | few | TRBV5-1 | TGCGCCAGCAGGGAGGGTAGCAATCAGCCCCAGCATTTT | CASREGSNQPQHF
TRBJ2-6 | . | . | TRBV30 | . | CAWSVLRASGANVLTF
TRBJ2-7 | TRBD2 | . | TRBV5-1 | TGCGCCAGCAGCTGGGGAGGTAGCGGGGTCCCGGAGCAGTACTTC | CASSWGGSGVPEQYF
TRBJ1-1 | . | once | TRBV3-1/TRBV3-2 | TGTGCCAGCAGCCGCTCAGGGAACACTGAAGCTTTCTTT | CASSRSGNTEAFF
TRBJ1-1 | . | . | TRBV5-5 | TGTGCCAGCAGCTTGGCCAGCTACACTGAAGCTTTCTTT | CASSLASYTEAFF
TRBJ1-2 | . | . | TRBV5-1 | TGCGCCAGCAGCTTGAGCGGGCCGGAGGTCTATGGCTACACCTTC | CASSLSGPEVYGYTF
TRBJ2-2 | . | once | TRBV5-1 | TGCGCCAGCAGCACTCCACAGGGAACCGGGGAGCTGTTTTTT | CASSTPQGTGELFF
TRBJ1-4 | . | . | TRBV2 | TGTGCCAGCAGCCTTCTTCCAACTAATGAAAAACTGTTTTTT | CASSLLPTNEKLFF